Following are 15 T cell receptor beta chains from one sample sequenced in a study of regulatory T cells in long-lasting Graves disease (dated by TCRdb to the early 2020s). Library preparation employed multiplex PCR. The sequencer was an Illumina HiSeq 4000. TCR beta libraries were built with iRepertoire HTBI primers and Arm-PCR amplification of CDR3 regions. TCRdb took the public reads, trimmed them with fastp at Q25, ran MiXCR for clone calling and kept in-frame beta chains. Rows with a matching CDR3 protein are joined into one entry that keeps the most common DNA and genes. The sample contains around 400,000 distinct CDR3 sequences, approximately 25% of them found a single time. The ten biggest clones cover approximately 27% of the sample. The time point label for this specimen denotes: persistent/refractory GD, antithyroid drugs over 5 years with positive TRAb. RNA was extracted from PBMCs in TRIzol for both TCR sequencing and RNA sequencing.

The sample here was peripheral blood mononuclear cells (PBMCs), taken when the disease was refractory, from a patient treated with antithyroid drugs. The receptor set was obtained from a woman aged 35 to 49 with Graves disease. Donor details come from another sample of the same person, matched by shared clones.

There are many counts of this clonotype. The chain links TRBV6-1 to TRBJ1-5; TRBD1 aligns across 8 bases. Losses at the gene ends were 7 bases for V and 9 bases for J; bases not matched to a gene: 14. The length of the CDR3 is 15 residues. Per germline, CDR1 MNHNS and CDR2 SASEGT. The chain's CDR3 is CASIWTGTTVGPQHF. The CDR3 DNA reads as TGTGCCAGCATTTGGACAGGGACCACCGTTGGGCCCCAGCATTTT.

A single count supports this clonotype. A single base separates this from a much larger clone, so it may be a read error. V is TRBV11-2 and J is TRBJ1-3; maybe TRBD1 (5 bases). The V and J ends lost 4 bases and 0 bases respectively, with 19 bases between them. Germline V CDR1 and CDR2: SGHAT, FQNNGV. The CDR3 has 18 amino acids. CDR3 DNA sequence: TGTGCCAGCAGCTCGGACATGGCAGTGGCATTCTCTGGAAACACCATATATTTT. Translating it yields CASSSDMAVAFSGNTIYF.

The rearrangement links TRBV2 to TRBJ1-5, with D uncertain. This CDR3 spans 14 amino acids. V was shortened by 5 bases and J by 8 bases, with 16 bases between the two germline ends. Germline CDR1 SNHLY, CDR2 FYNNEI. The CDR3 nucleotides are TGTGCCAGCAGTCCCTGGACTGCCTTAGAGCCCCAGCATTTT. Its protein product is CASSPWTALEPQHF.

At least ten counts were recorded for this clonotype. The chain combines TRBV7-9 with TRBJ1-5; D gene uncertain. Germline V gene data show CDR1 as SEHNR and CDR2 as FQNEAQ (reference sequence). V shed 3 bases and J shed 10 bases, with 10 bases lying between them. The CDR3 contains 12 residues. CDR3 loop: CASSFAPDPQHF. For the CDR3, the DNA is TGTGCCAGCAGCTTTGCGCCCGACCCCCAGCATTTT.

This clonotype was recorded many times. The chain couples TRBV6-1 to TRBJ2-7; maybe TRBD2 (6 bases). Trimming removed 8 bases from V and 0 bases from J, with 17 bases in between. This CDR3 comprises 15 residues. CDR1 and CDR2 (germline): MNHNS, SASEGT. CDR3 sequence: CASSVLGGASYEQYF. Here the CDR3 DNA reads TGTGCCAGCTCGGTCCTCGGCGGGGCCTCCTACGAGCAGTACTTC.

This clonotype showed up many times. The chain has TRBV5-1 and TRBJ1-1, with a tentative D call TRBD1 (5 bases). Germline-derived CDR1 and CDR2 are SGHRS and YFSETQ. Trimming left V 3 bases short and J 3 bases short, with 12 bases between. The CDR3 length is 14 residues. Here the CDR3 reads CASSSLGDYTEAFF. CDR3 nucleotide sequence: TGCGCCAGCAGCTCCTTGGGGGATTACACTGAAGCTTTCTTT.

This chain connects TRBV10-3 to TRBJ2-1; 7 positions agree with TRBD2. Looked up from germline, CDR1 is ENHRY and CDR2 is SYGVKD. The CDR3 extends over 13 amino acids. V lost 8 bases, J lost 12 bases, and 13 bases stayed unmatched. CDR3 sequence reads: CAIGGAGAGGQFF. In DNA form, the CDR3 reads TGTGCCATCGGGGGTGCGGGAGCCGGGGGGCAGTTCTTC.

CDR3 sequence (DNA): TGTGCCAGCAGTTTACGGACTAGCGGGATACCCTCCTACGAGCAGTACTTC. It specifies CASSLRTSGIPSYEQYF. The chain carries TRBV28 and TRBJ2-7; 12 bases map to TRBD2. The CDR3 consists of 17 residues. After removal of 2 bases from V and 0 bases from J, the junction contained 5 bases not matched to a gene. Germline V CDR1 and CDR2: MDHEN, SYDVKM.

This clonotype was picked up many times. The rearrangement uses TRBV28 and TRBJ2-7; 9 positions agree with TRBD2. Germline V gives CDR1 MDHEN, CDR2 SYDVKM. V shed 6 bases, J shed 3 bases, and the junction held 6 bases outside the gene matches. There are 14 residues in the CDR3. The CDR3 region is CASRPAGGFYEQYF. The CDR3 DNA sequence: TGTGCCAGCAGACCAGCGGGAGGTTTCTACGAGCAGTACTTC.

This clonotype was recorded many times. This chain connects TRBV2 to TRBJ1-1; D is undetermined. Trimming took 0 bases from V and 10 from J, leaving 18 bases between them. The CDR3 sequence is 15 residues long. From germline, CDR1 is SNHLY and CDR2 FYNNEI. The CDR3 region has the DNA TGTGCCAGCAGTGAAGCATGGGGAGGCAAAAAAGCAGCTTTCTTT. Translated, it gives CASSEAWGGKKAAFF.

This clonotype showed up many times. The chain employs TRBV12-3 or TRBV12-4 and TRBJ2-7; 7 bases align to TRBD1. Trimming at V came to 3 bases and at J to 1 base, leaving 9 bases not matched to a gene. This CDR3 is built from 16 residues. The CDR3 region is CASSFPQGMISYEQYF. CDR3 DNA: TGTGCCAGCAGTTTTCCACAGGGGATGATTTCCTACGAGCAGTACTTC.

This clonotype has a handful of counts. An end of the junction does not agree with germline; a read error may underlie this. The gene calls are TRBV4-2 and TRBJ1-1, with 7 bases identical to TRBD1. Germline V gene lookup returns CDR1 LGHNA and CDR2 YNFKEQ. CDR3 length: 17 amino acids. The DNA for the CDR3 is TGTGCCAGCAGCCATCCCATAGACAGGGTCAGTGGCACTGAAGCTCTCTTT. This gives the protein CASSHPIDRVSGTEALF.

This clonotype was observed a few times. V is TRBV28 and J is TRBJ1-5, with TRBD1 identical over 8 bases. Trimming at V came to 6 bases and at J to 8 bases, leaving 15 bases not matched to a gene. The length of the CDR3 is 16 residues. Germline assignment: CDR1 MDHEN and CDR2 SYDVKM. CDR3 DNA: TGTGCCAGCAGCCTGGTGTGGACAGGGTATTGGGAGCCCCAGCATTTT. It is translated as CASSLVWTGYWEPQHF. Based on the CDR3 plus reference TRBV28 and TRBJ1-5, the full variable domain is DVKVTQSSRYLVKRTGEKVFLECVQDMDHENMFWYRQDPGLGLRLIYFSYDVKMKEKGDIPEGYSVSREKKERFSLILESASTNQTSMYLCASSLVWTGYWEPQHFGDGTRLSIL.

This clonotype was counted at least ten times. This sequence joins TRBV28 and TRBJ2-5; D remains unclear. Trimming took off 4 bases at V and 5 bases at J, with 8 bases between the two ends. CDR1 is MDHEN, CDR2 SYDVKM, per germline. CDR3 length: 12 amino acids. CDR3: CASSSDEETQYF. The DNA of the CDR3 is TGTGCCAGCAGTTCCGACGAGGAGACCCAGTACTTC.

The chain combines TRBV4-2 with TRBJ2-1; D is uncertain. The V and J ends lost 8 bases and 5 bases respectively, with 7 bases between them. The germline V gene has CDR1 LGHNA and CDR2 YNFKEQ. CDR3 length: 11 amino acids. The CDR3 protein is CASELNNEQFF. DNA for the CDR3: TGTGCCAGCGAGCTGAACAATGAGCAGTTCTTC.